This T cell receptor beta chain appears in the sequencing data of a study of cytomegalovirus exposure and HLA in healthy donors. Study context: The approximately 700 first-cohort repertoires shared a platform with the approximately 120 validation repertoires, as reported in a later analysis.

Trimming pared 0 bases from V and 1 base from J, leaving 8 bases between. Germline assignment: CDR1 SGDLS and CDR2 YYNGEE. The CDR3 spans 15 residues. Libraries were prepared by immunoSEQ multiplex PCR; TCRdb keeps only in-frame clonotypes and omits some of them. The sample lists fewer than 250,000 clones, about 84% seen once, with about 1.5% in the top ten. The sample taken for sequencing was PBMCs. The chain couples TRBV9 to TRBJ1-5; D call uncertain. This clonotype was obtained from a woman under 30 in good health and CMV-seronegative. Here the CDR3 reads CASSVDGQSNQPQHF. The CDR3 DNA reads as TGTGCCAGCAGCGTAGATGGGCAAAGCAATCAGCCCCAGCATTTT.